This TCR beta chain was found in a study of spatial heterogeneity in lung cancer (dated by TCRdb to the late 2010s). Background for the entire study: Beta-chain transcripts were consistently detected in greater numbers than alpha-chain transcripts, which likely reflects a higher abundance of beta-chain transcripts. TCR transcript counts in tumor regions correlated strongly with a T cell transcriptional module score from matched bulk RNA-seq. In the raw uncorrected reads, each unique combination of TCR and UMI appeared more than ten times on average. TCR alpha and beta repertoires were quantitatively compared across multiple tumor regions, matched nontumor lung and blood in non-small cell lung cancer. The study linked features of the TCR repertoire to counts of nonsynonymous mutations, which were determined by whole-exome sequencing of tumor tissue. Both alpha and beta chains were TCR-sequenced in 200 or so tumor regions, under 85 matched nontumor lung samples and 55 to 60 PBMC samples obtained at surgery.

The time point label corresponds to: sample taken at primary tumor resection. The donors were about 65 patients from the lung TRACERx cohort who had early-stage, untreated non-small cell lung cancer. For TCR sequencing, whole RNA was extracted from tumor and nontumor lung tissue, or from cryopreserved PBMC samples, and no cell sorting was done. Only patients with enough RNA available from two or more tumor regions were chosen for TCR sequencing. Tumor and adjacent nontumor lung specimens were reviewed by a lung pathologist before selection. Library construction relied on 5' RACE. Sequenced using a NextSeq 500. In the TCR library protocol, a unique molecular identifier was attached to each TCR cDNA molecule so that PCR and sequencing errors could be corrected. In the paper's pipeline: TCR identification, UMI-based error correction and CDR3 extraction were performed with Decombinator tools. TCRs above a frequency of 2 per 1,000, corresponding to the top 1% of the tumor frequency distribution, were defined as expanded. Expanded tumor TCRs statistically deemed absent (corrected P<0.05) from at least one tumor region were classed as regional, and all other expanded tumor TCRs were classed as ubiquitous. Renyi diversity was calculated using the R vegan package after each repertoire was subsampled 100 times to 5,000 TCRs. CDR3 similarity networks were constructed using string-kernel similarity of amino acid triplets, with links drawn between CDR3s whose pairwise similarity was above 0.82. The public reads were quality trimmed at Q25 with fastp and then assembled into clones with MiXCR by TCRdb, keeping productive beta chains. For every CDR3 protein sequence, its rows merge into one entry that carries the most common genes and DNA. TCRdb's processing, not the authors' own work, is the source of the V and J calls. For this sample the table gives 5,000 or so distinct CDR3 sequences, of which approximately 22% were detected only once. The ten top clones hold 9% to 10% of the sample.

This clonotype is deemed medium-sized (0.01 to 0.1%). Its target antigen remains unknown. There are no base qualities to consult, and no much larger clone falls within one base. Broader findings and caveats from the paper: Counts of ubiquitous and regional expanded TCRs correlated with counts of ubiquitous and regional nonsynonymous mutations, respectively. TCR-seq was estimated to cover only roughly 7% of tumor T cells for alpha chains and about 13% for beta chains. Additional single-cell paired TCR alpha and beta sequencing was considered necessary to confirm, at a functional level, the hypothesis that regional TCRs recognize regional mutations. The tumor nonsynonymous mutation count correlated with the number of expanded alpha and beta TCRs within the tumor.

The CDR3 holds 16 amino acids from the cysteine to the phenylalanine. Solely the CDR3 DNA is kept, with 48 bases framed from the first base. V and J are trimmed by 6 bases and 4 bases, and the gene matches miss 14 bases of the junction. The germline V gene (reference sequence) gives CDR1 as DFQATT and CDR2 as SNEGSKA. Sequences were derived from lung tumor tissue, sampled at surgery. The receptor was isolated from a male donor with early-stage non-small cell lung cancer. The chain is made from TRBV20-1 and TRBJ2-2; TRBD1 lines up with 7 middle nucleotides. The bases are TGCAGTGCAACCCCCCGGGACAGTCCGTCCACCGGGGAGCTGTTTTTT. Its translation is CSATPRDSPSTGELFF.